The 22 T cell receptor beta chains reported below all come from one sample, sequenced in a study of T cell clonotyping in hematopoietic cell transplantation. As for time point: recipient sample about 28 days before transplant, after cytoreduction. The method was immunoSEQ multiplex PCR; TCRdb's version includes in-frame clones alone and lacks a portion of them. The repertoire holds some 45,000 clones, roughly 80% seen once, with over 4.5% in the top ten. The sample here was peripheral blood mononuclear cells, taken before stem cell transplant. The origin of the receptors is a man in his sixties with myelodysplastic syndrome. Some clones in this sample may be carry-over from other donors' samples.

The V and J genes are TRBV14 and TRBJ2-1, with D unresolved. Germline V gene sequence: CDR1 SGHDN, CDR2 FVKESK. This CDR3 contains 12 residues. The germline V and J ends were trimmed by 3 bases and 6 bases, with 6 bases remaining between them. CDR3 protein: CASSHNFNEQFF. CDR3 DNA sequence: TGTGCCAGCAGCCACAATTTCAATGAGCAGTTCTTC.

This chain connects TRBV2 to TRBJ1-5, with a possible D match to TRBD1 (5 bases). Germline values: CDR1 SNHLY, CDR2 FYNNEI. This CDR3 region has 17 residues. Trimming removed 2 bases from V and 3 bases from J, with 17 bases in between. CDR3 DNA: TGTGCCAGCAGTGAAAGGGCGTGGGGGACTTTCAATCAGCCCCAGCATTTT. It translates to CASSERAWGTFNQPQHF.

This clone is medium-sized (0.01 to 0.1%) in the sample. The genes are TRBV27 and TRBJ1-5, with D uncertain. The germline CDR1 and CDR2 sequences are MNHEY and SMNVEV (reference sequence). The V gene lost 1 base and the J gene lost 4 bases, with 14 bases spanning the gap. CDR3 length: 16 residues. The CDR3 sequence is CASSLFGPGLNQPQHF. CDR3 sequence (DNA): TGTGCCAGCAGTTTATTCGGTCCAGGCCTTAATCAGCCCCAGCATTTT.

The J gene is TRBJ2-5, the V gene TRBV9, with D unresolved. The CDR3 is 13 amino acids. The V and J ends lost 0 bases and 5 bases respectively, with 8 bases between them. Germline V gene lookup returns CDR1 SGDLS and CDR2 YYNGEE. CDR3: CASSVGHLETQYF. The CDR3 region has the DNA TGTGCCAGCAGCGTAGGACACCTTGAGACCCAGTACTTC.

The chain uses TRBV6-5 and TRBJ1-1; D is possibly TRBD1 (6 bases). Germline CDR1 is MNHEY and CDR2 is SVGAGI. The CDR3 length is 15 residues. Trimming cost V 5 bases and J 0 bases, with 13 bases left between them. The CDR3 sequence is CASSRGGQMNTEAFF. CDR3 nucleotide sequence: TGTGCCAGCAGTAGAGGGGGGCAGATGAACACTGAAGCTTTCTTT.

CDR3 DNA sequence: TGTGCCAGCAGCTTAGGCCAGGCTGGGGCTGAAGCTTTCTTT. The encoded protein is CASSLGQAGAEAFF. This chain uses TRBV7-2 with TRBJ1-1; unclear D gene. With 1 base removed from V and 6 bases from J, the gap between germline ends came to 12 bases. The CDR3 runs to 14 residues. The V gene's germline CDR1 is SGHTA and CDR2 FQGNSA.

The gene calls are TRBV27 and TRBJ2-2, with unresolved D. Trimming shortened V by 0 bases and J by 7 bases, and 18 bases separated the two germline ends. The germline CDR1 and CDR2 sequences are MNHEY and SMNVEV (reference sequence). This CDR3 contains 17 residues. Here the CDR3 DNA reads TGTGCCAGCAGTTTATCAGGAGTCGGTGAGGATGGCGGGGAGCTGTTTTTT. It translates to CASSLSGVGEDGGELFF.

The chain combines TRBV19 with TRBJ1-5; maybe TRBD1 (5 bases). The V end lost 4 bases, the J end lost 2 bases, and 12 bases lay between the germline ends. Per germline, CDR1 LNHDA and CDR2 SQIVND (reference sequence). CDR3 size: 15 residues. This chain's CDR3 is CASSKFRDGNQPQHF. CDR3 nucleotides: TGTGCCAGTAGTAAATTCAGGGATGGCAATCAGCCCCAGCATTTT. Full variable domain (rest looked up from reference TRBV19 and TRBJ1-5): DGGITQSPKYLFRKEGQNVTLSCEQNLNHDAMYWYRQDPGQGLRLIYYSQIVNDFQKGDIAEGYSVSREKKESFPLTVTSAQKNPTAFYLCASSKFRDGNQPQHFGDGTRLSIL.

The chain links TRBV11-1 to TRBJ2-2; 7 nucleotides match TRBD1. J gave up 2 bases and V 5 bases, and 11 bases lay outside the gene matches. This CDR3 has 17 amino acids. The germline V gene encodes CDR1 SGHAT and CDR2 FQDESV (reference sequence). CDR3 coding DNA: TGTGCCAGCAGCCTCATAGAGGGGGCTACTAACACCGGGGAGCTGTTTTTT. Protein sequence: CASSLIEGATNTGELFF.

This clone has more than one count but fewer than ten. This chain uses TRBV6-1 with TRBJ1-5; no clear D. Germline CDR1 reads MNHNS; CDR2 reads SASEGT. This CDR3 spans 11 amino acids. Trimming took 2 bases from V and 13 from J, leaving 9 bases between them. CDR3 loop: CASSEYREQHF. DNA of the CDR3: TGTGCCAGCAGTGAATATCGGGAGCAGCATTTT.

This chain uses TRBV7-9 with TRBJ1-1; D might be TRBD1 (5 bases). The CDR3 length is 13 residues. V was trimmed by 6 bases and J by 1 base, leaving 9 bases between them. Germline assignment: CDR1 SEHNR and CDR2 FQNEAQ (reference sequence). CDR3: CASRGTGNTEAFF. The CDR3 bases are TGTGCCAGCAGAGGGACGGGGAACACTGAAGCTTTCTTT.

CDR3 bases: TGTGCCAGCAGCGTAGGCACGGGACAGGGTTATAGCTACACCTTC. Amino acid sequence: CASSVGTGQGYSYTF. The chain couples TRBV9 to TRBJ1-2, with 9 bases that match TRBD1. Trimming removed 0 bases from V and 9 bases from J; junction bases left unmatched: 9. The CDR3 extends over 15 amino acids. Germline V gives CDR1 SGDLS, CDR2 YYNGEE.

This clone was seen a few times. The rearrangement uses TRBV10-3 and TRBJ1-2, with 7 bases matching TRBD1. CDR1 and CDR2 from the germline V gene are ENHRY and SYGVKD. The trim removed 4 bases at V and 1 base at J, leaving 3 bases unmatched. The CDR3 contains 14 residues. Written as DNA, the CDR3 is TGTGCCATCAGTGTGTCAGGGGGTAACTATGGCTACACCTTC. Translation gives CAISVSGGNYGYTF.

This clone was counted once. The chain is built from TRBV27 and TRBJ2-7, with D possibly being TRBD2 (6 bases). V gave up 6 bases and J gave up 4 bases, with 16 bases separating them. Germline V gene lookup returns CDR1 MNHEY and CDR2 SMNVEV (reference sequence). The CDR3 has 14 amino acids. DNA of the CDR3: TGTGCCAGCAGCCCCTCCCGGGGGAAGTACGAGCAGTACTTC. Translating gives CASSPSRGKYEQYF.

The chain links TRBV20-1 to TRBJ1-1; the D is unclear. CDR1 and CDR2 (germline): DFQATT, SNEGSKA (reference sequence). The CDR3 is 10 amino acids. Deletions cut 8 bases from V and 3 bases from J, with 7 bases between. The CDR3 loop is CSRRDTEAFF. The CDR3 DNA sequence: TGCAGTCGCCGGGACACTGAAGCTTTCTTT.

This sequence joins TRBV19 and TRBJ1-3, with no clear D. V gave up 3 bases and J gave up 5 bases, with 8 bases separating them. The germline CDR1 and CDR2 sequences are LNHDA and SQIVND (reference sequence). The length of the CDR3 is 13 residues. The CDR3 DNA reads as TGTGCCAGTAGTATTGATTACCGAAACACCATATATTTT. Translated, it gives CASSIDYRNTIYF.

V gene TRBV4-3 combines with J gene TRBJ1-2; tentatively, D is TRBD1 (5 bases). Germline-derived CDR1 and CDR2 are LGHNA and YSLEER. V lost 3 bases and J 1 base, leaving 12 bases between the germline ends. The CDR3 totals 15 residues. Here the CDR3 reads CASSQEKGFNYGYTF. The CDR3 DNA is TGCGCCAGCAGCCAGGAAAAGGGGTTTAACTATGGCTACACCTTC.

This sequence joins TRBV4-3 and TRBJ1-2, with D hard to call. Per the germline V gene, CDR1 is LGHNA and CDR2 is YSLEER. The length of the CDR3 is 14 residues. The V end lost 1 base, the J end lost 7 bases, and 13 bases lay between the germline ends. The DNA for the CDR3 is TGCGCCAGCAGCCAAGTTCTAATGGGGTCTGGCTACACCTTC. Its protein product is CASSQVLMGSGYTF.

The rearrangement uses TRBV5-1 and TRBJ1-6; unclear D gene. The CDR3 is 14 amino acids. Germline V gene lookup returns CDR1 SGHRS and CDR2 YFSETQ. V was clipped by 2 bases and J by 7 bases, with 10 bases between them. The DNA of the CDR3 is TGCGCCAGCAGCTTCGAGGGTTTGAATTCACCCCTCCACTTT. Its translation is CASSFEGLNSPLHF.

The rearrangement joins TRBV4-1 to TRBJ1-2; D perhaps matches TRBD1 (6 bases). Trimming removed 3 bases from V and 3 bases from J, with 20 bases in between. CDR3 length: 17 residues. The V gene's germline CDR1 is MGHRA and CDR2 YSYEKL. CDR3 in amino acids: CASSHFSGQKQHYGYTF. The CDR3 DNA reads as TGCGCCAGCAGCCATTTCTCTGGACAGAAACAACACTATGGCTACACCTTC.

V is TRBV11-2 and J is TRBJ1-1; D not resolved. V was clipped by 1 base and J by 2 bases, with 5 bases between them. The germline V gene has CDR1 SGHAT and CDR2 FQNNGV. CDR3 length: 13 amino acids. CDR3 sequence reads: CASSLAGNTEAFF. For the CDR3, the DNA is TGTGCCAGCAGCTTAGCGGGTAACACTGAAGCTTTCTTT.

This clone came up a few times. CDR3 DNA: TGTGCCTGGAGTGTACAGGGGGGAATGAGCAATCAGCCCCAGCATTTT. Protein: CAWSVQGGMSNQPQHF. V usage is TRBV30 and J usage is TRBJ1-5, with TRBD1 matching 8 bases. This CDR3 has 16 residues. Germline V gives CDR1 GTSNPN, CDR2 SVGIG (reference sequence). Germline trimming cut 0 bases from V and 1 base from J; bases unmatched to any gene: 5.